This T cell receptor beta chain originates from a study of tumor-infiltrating lymphocytes in primary liver carcinoma (dated by TCRdb to about 2017). Some background on the complete study: Of the five patients (three men and two women, aged 30 to 69 years), four had hepatocellular carcinoma and one had combined HCC and intrahepatic cholangiocarcinoma. Technical replicate repertoires showed high reproducibility, with mean shared-clone rates roughly 0.89 and correlation coefficients above 0.95. TCRbeta repertoire sequencing covered roughly 35 specimens from 5 patients: around 25 tumor regions, 5 adjacent noncancerous liver tissues and 5 peripheral blood samples. Tumors of the five patients were stage T1-T3 N0M0 with maximum diameters of about 4.2 to 10 cm. To link TCRbeta repertoire diversity to the local molecular phenotype, the 20 to 25 tumor region samples were profiled with Agilent mRNA microarrays. Across five regions of each liver tumor, along with adjacent normal tissue and blood, the study brought together TCRbeta repertoire sequencing, expression microarrays and whole-exome sequencing. Roughly 3.65 to 7.13 million productive TCRbeta reads were obtained per sample, and no significant difference in read depth was found between tissue types. Broad study findings and their caveats: With just 4 or 5 patients in the study, the authors point out that the findings should be validated in a larger study. Because the samples were bulk and unsorted, CD4+ and CD8+ T cell repertoires could not be compared. Repertoire overlap was found to be higher between tumor regions (mean roughly 36%) than between tumor-adjacent (roughly 17%) or tumor-blood (around 14%) pairs, consistent with antigen-driven expansion. Only about 8-24% of top clones were present in all five regions of a tumor, suggesting spatial heterogeneity of tumor-infiltrating T cells. Because only the TCR beta chain was sequenced and unpaired alpha chains were not captured, true repertoire diversity is likely underestimated. The top 250 clones accounted for a significantly greater share of the repertoire in tumors than in blood (p = 0.039).

The trim is 7 bases for V and 5 bases for J, with a gap of 20 bases between the germline ends. From its first to its last residue, the CDR3 has 15 amino acids. The kept DNA is CDR3 alone, 45 bases in frame from the first base. Looking up the germline V gene yields CDR1 SGHAT and CDR2 FQNNGV. A single count supports this clonotype. It has no known antigen specificity. The CDR3 ends on some other residue instead of the conserved phenylalanine or tryptophan, so this is likely a read error. Without any cell sorting, total RNA and DNA were extracted together from around 20-30 mg of bulk tissue using the AllPrep DNA/RNA mini kit. Between late 2015 and early 2016, 4 or 5 patients in China with histopathologically diagnosed primary liver carcinoma had surgical resection. At the time of sampling, the patients had chronic HBV infection and had not received any treatment. Five spatially separated regions were sampled per tumor: superior, inferior, left-lateral and right-lateral poles, plus the tumor centre. Histology showed that every tumor sample contained more than 85% viable tumor cells. Each fresh piece of tumor and adjacent tissue was cut in two, with one half stored in RNAlater at -80 degrees C and the other half sent for histology.

TCRbeta-specific cDNA was reverse-transcribed from around 0.45 ug total RNA using a constant-region primer and ProtoScript II reverse transcriptase. Construction of the TCRbeta libraries relied on three nested rounds of multiplex PCR, following a slightly modified ARM-PCR procedure. The first two PCR rounds used multiplex TRBV1-TRBV30 forward primers with a Cbeta reverse primer, each for 10 cycles. Sample barcodes and Illumina adapters were added in a final 25-cycle PCR with Deep VentR polymerase. Amplicons of 200-500 bp were gel-purified with a QIAquick gel extraction kit before sequencing. The TCRbeta amplicons were sequenced with 250-bp paired-end reads on an Illumina HiSeq 2500. Regarding the original processing steps: Reads were quality-trimmed with Trimmomatic v0.33, and paired reads were merged with FLASH v1.2.11 to recover full CDR3 sequences. V, D and J germline segments were assigned to the rearranged TCRbeta sequences by MiGEC v1.2.1b. Clonotype statistics, along with Shannon-Wiener diversity indices, were calculated using VDJtools v1.0.0. To cut down on sampling bias, every analysis after diversity analysis relied on just the 250 most abundant clonotypes from each sample. TCRdb reprocessed the public reads (quality trimming at Q25 with fastp, clone calling with MiXCR) and kept in-frame beta chains. Each CDR3 protein gets just one entry, which takes the most common genes and DNA from the rows behind it. Here the V and J calls rest on TCRdb's processing, not on the authors' analysis. The sample table records 70,000 to 85,000 distinct CDR3 sequences; 71% of these occur just once. The ten largest clones represent approximately 15% of the sample.

The sequenced sample was liver tumor tissue from sampling region 4. This specimen's cell subset or site label, per the study, means: tumor region T4, right-lateral pole. The sequence was obtained from an older woman with primary liver carcinoma and hepatitis B virus infection. The chain is encoded by TRBV11-2 joined to TRBJ1-1; no D segment can be confidently identified. The DNA sequence is given as TGTGCCAGCACCCTGACCGTCGGCGGTATGACTGAAGCTTTCTAT. This gives the protein CASTLTVGGMTEAFY.